Each of the 17 T cell receptor beta chains below was sequenced from the same sample in a study of T cell repertoires in cytomegalovirus infection. Their cognate antigens are unknown. MiXCR, run by TCRdb on the reads, gives a single entry per CDR3 protein. The sample carries approximately 120,000 distinct CDR3 sequences, around 30% recorded once. The sample in question was CD8+ T cells from cultured PBMCs, obtained from culture after CMV antigen stimulation. The receptors come from a human donor in good health (CMV status not recorded). Some clones in this sample may be carry-over from other donors' samples.

The gene calls are TRBV7-9 and TRBJ2-1, with D possibly being TRBD1 (7 bases). Germline V gene data show CDR1 as SEHNR and CDR2 as FQNEAQ (reference sequence). The CDR3 sequence is 15 residues long. The V end lost 2 bases, the J end lost 8 bases, and 16 bases lay between the germline ends. The CDR3 here is CASSLTVPGGHEQFF. DNA for the CDR3: TGTGCCAGCAGCTTAACGGTGCCAGGGGGGCATGAGCAGTTCTTC.

In this sample, this clonotype turned up many times. The chain is built from TRBV7-2 and TRBJ1-2; D not resolved. In germline, CDR1 is SGHTA, CDR2 FQGNSA. CDR3 length equals 13 residues. V was clipped by 4 bases and J by 2 bases, with 8 bases between them. The DNA of the CDR3 is TGTGCCAGCAGCTACGACCTAAACTATGGCTACACCTTC. Its protein is CASSYDLNYGYTF.

The J gene is TRBJ1-1, the V gene TRBV12-3 or TRBV12-4; TRBD1 is a possible D gene (5 bases). Trimming took off 3 bases at V and 5 bases at J, with 10 bases between the two ends. This CDR3 has 13 amino acids. The CDR3 region is CASSFQGRTEAFF. The CDR3 DNA follows: TGTGCCAGCAGTTTCCAGGGAAGGACTGAAGCTTTCTTT.

The chain joins TRBV20-1 to TRBJ2-3; no definite D call. This CDR3 has 13 amino acids. CDR1 is DFQATT, CDR2 SNEGSKA, per germline (reference sequence). V lost 7 bases to trimming and J lost 3 bases, with 14 bases between them. The CDR3 loop reads CSVPVLRTDTQYF. CDR3 sequence (DNA): TGCAGTGTCCCGGTCCTAAGAACAGATACGCAGTATTTT.

The chain carries TRBV5-1 and TRBJ2-7; D gene ambiguous. This CDR3 has 15 amino acids. Trimming removed 0 bases from V and 0 bases from J, with 10 bases in between. Germline V gives CDR1 SGHRS, CDR2 YFSETQ. The CDR3, as DNA: TGCGCCAGCAGCTTGGAGGGAATGAGCTCCTACGAGCAGTACTTC. It encodes CASSLEGMSSYEQYF. Looking up the rest from reference TRBV5-1 and TRBJ2-7 gives the full variable domain: KAGVTQTPRYLIKTRGQQVTLSCSPISGHRSVSWYQQTPGQGLQFLFEYFSETQRNKGNFPGRFSGRQFSNSRSEMNVSTLELGDSALYLCASSLEGMSSYEQYFGPGTRLTVT.

The chain recombines TRBV20-1 with TRBJ2-7; TRBD1 aligns across 9 bases. The CDR3 runs to 14 residues. Germline values: CDR1 DFQATT, CDR2 SNEGSKA (reference sequence). V was clipped by 6 bases and J by 1 base; unmatched bases: 7. DNA of the CDR3: TGCAGTGCAACGGGACAGGGAAAATCCTACGAGCAGTACTTC. Protein sequence: CSATGQGKSYEQYF.

The gene calls are TRBV6-1 and TRBJ2-5; TRBD2 matches 11 bases. Germline CDR1 MNHNS, CDR2 SASEGT. The CDR3 is 16 residues long. V dropped 5 bases and J dropped 5; count of bases not matched to a gene: 10. CDR3 sequence: CASSPRGTSGGETQYF. In DNA form, the CDR3 reads TGTGCCAGCAGTCCCCGCGGTACTAGCGGGGGCGAGACCCAGTACTTC.

The chain recombines TRBV4-1 with TRBJ2-7; D is undetermined. Germline CDR1 and CDR2: MGHRA and YSYEKL. This CDR3 is 13 amino acids long. Trimming left V 1 base short and J 3 bases short, with 7 bases between. The CDR3 region has the DNA TGCGCCAGCAGCCAAGTAGTAGACTACGAGCAGTACTTC. Its protein is CASSQVVDYEQYF.

The chain combines TRBV12-3 or TRBV12-4 with TRBJ2-1; a weak D match, TRBD2 (7 bases). V was cut by 7 bases and J by 6 bases, with 19 bases left in between. The CDR3 consists of 15 residues. The CDR3 DNA reads TGTGCCAGCACCACCGGGGGGCCGCCTTCCAATGAGCAGTTCTTC. Translating gives CASTTGGPPSNEQFF.

This clonotype occurred a few times. J is TRBJ1-2 and V is TRBV7-2; D gene uncertain. With 5 bases removed from V and 4 bases from J, the gap between germline ends came to 17 bases. Germline V gives CDR1 SGHTA, CDR2 FQGNSA. The CDR3 is 15 amino acids. The CDR3 coding sequence is TGTGCCAGCAGCCCATTACTGAGAGGTTTCTATGGCTACACCTTC. Protein sequence: CASSPLLRGFYGYTF.

The J gene is TRBJ2-1, the V gene TRBV24-1; D not resolved. CDR3 size: 12 residues. Germline lookup yields CDR1 KGHDR and CDR2 SFDVKD. Deletions cut 0 bases from V and 8 bases from J, with 4 bases between. For the CDR3, the DNA is TGTGCCACCAGTGATTTGTCGGATGAGCAGTTCTTC. Amino acids: CATSDLSDEQFF.

This chain uses TRBV7-9 with TRBJ1-2, with D tentatively TRBD1 (6 bases). CDR1 is SEHNR and CDR2 is FQNEAQ in the germline V gene (reference sequence). Trimming took 5 bases from V and 3 from J, leaving 10 bases between them. The CDR3 extends over 13 amino acids. CDR3 coding DNA: TGTGCCAGCAGCCGAGGGGGGGACTATGGCTACACCTTC. It specifies CASSRGGDYGYTF.

This clonotype was detected only a few times. The rearrangement links TRBV20-1 to TRBJ1-5; D is uncertain. The V and J ends lost 0 bases and 7 bases respectively, with 16 bases between them. Per the germline V gene, CDR1 is DFQATT and CDR2 is SNEGSKA (reference sequence). This CDR3 has 15 residues. The CDR3 region has the DNA TGCAGTGCTAGAGATTGGCAGAGATTCAACCAGCCCCAGCATTTT. Amino acids: CSARDWQRFNQPQHF.

This clonotype showed up just a few times. The chain combines TRBV12-3 or TRBV12-4 with TRBJ2-7; 7 positions agree with TRBD1. The V and J ends lost 1 base and 4 bases, in that order; junction bases with no gene match: 4. The CDR3 is 14 residues long. CDR3 in DNA: TGTGCCAGCAGTTTAGGAGAGGGGGCGTACGAGCAGTACTTC. It is translated as CASSLGEGAYEQYF.

A few counts support this clonotype. V is TRBV19 and J is TRBJ2-7; 8 bases map to TRBD1. CDR3 length equals 15 residues. Germline values: CDR1 LNHDA, CDR2 SQIVND (reference sequence). V was pared by 6 bases and J by 2 bases, with 9 bases of the junction left unmatched. Here the CDR3 reads CASSLGQGSTYEQYF. The CDR3 coding sequence is TGTGCCAGTAGCCTCGGACAGGGTTCCACCTACGAGCAGTACTTC.

The chain joins TRBV6-5 to TRBJ1-1; weak D call: TRBD1 (6 bases). Trimming took 5 bases from V and 11 from J, leaving 12 bases between them. The germline CDR1 and CDR2 sequences are MNHEY and SVGAGI. The CDR3 loop spans 11 amino acids. The CDR3 nucleotides read TGTGCCAGCAGTCTCTCAGGGGTGGCTTTCTTT. This translates into CASSLSGVAFF.

The V and J genes are TRBV19 and TRBJ2-3; D is uncertain. This CDR3 is built from 13 residues. Trimming left V 4 bases short and J 2 bases short, with 7 bases between. Germline CDR1 and CDR2: LNHDA and SQIVND (reference sequence). CDR3 DNA: TGTGCCAGTAGTACCCTTTTCACAGATACGCAGTATTTT. Encoded protein: CASSTLFTDTQYF.